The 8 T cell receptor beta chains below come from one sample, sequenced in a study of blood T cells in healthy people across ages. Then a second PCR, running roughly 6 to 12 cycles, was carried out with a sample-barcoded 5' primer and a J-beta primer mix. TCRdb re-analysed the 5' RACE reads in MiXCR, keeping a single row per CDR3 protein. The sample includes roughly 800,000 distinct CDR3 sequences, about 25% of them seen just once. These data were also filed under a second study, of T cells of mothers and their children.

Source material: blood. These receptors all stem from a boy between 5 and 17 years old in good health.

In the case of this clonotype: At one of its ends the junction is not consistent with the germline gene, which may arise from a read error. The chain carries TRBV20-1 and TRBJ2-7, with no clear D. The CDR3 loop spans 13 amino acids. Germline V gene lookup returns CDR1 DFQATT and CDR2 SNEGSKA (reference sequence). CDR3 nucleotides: TGCATTGCTAGAGAAGTTAAAGGTCACGAGCAGTACTTC. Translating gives CIAREVKGHEQYF.

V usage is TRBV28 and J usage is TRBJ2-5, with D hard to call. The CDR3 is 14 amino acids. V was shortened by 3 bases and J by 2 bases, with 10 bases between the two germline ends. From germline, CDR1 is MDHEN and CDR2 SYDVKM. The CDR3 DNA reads TGTGCCAGCAGTTTCATGTTACAGCAAGAGACCCAGTACTTC. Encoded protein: CASSFMLQQETQYF.

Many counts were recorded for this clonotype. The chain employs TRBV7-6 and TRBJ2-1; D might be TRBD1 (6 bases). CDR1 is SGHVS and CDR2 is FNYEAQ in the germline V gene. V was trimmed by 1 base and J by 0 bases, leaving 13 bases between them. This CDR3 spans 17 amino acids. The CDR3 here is CASSLGSTGSSYNEQFF. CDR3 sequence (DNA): TGTGCCAGCAGCTTAGGATCGACAGGCAGCTCCTACAATGAGCAGTTCTTC.

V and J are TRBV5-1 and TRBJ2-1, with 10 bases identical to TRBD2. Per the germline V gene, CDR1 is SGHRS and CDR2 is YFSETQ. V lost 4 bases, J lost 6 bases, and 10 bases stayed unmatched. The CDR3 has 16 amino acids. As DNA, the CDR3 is TGCGCCAGCAGCAACCCGGGACTAGCGAATCGCAATGAGCAGTTCTTC. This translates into CASSNPGLANRNEQFF.

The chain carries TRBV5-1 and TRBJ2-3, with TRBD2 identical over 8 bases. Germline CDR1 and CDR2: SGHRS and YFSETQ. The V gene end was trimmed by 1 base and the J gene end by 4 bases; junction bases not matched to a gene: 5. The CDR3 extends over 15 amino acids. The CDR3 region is CASSLYGRGPDTQYF. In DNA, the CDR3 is TGCGCCAGCAGCTTGTACGGGAGGGGTCCAGATACGCAGTATTTT. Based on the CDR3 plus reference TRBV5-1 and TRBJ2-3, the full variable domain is KAGVTQTPRYLIKTRGQQVTLSCSPISGHRSVSWYQQTPGQGLQFLFEYFSETQRNKGNFPGRFSGRQFSNSRSEMNVSTLELGDSALYLCASSLYGRGPDTQYFGPGTRLTVL.

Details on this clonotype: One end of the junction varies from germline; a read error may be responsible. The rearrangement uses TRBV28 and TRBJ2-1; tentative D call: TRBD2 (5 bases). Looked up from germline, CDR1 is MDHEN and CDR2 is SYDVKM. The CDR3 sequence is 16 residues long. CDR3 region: CAGSFLAGRASDEQFF. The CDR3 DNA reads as TGTGCCGGCAGTTTTCTTGCGGGCCGCGCTTCGGATGAGCAGTTCTTC.

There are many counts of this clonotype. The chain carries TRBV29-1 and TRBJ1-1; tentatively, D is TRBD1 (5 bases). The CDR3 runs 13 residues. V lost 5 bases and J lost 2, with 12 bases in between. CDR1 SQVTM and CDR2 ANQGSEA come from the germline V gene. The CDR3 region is CSVRGRANTEAFF. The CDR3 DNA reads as TGCAGCGTTAGAGGCAGGGCAAACACTGAAGCTTTCTTT.

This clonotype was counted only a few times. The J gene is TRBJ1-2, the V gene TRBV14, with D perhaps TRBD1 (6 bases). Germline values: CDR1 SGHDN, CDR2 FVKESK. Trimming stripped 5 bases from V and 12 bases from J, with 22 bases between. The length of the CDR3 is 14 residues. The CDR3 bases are TGTGCCAGCAGCGAAGTCATCGAGGGGGTAAATCACACCTTC. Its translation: CASSEVIEGVNHTF.